This TCR beta chain was recorded in a study of cytomegalovirus exposure and HLA in healthy donors. This CDR3 has 16 amino acids. CDR1 is SGHVS and CDR2 is FNYEAQ in the germline V gene. V shed 5 bases and J 0 bases; nucleotides not matched to a gene: 7. It was with 60 Vbeta and 13 Jbeta primers that the PCR ran. Produced via immunoSEQ multiplex PCR; TCRdb's table is partial and in-frame only. In the table there are more than 70,000 clones, 76% of which are singletons. This sequence was found in a middle-aged man in good health and CMV-seronegative. This chain uses TRBV7-6 with TRBJ2-7; 10 positions agree with TRBD2. Specimen: PBMCs. CDR3 in amino acids: CASSLPSGGLSYEQYF. The CDR3 DNA is TGTGCCAGCAGCCTGCCTAGCGGGGGACTCTCCTACGAGCAGTACTTC.